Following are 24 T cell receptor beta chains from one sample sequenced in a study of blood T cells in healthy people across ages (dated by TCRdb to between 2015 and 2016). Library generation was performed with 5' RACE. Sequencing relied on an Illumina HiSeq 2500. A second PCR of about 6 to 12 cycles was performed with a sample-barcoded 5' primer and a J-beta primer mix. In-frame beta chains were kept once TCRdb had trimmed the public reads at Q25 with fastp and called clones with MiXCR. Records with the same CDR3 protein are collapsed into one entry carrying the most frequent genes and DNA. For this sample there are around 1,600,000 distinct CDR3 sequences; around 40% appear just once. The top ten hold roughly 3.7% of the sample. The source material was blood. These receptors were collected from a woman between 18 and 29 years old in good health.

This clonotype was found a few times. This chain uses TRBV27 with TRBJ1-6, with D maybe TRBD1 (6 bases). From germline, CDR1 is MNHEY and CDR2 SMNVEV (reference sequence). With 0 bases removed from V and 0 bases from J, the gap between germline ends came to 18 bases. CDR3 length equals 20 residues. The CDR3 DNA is TGTGCCAGCAGTTTATCGAGGGACATTCGGTACAGCTCCTATAATTCACCCCTCCACTTT. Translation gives CASSLSRDIRYSSYNSPLHF.

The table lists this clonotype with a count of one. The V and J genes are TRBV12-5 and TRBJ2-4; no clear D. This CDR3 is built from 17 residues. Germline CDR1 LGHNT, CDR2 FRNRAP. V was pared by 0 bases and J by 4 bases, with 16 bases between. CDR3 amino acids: CASGLVSTTALKNIQYF. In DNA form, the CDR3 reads TGTGCTAGTGGTTTGGTATCCACTACAGCCCTTAAAAACATTCAGTACTTC.

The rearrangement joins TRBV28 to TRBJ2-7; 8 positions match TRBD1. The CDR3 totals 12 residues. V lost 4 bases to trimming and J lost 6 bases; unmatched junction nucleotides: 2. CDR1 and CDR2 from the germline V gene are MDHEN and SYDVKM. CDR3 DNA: TGTGCCAGCAGTTCGGACAGGGTCGAGCAGTACTTC. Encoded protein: CASSSDRVEQYF. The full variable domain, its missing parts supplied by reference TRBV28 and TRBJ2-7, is DVKVTQSSRYLVKRTGEKVFLECVQDMDHENMFWYRQDPGLGLRLIYFSYDVKMKEKGDIPEGYSVSREKKERFSLILESASTNQTSMYLCASSSDRVEQYFGPGTRLTVT.

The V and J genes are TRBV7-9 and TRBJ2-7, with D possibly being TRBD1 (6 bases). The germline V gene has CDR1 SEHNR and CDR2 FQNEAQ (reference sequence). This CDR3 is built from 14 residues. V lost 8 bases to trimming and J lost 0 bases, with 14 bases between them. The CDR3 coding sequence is TGTGCCAGCGGCCCAACAGGGCCCTCCTACGAGCAGTACTTC. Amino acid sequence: CASGPTGPSYEQYF.

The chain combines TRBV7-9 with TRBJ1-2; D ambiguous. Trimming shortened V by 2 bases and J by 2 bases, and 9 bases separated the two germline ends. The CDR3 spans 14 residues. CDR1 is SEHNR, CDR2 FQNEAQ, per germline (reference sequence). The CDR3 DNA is TGTGCCAGCAGCTTATGCTCGGAGAACTATGGCTACACCTTC. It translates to CASSLCSENYGYTF.

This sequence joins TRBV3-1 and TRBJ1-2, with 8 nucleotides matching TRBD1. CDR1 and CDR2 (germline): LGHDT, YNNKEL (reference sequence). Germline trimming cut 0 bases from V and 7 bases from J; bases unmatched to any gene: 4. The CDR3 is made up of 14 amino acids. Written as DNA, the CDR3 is TGTGCCAGCAGCCAAGATTACAGGGGGACTGGCTACACCTTC. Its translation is CASSQDYRGTGYTF.

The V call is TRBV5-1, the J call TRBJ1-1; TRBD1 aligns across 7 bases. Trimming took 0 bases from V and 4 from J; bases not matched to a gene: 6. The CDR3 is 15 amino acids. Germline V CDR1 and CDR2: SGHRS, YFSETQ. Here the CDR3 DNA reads TGCGCCAGCAGCTTGGAACCCAGGGGGATCACTGAAGCTTTCTTT. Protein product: CASSLEPRGITEAFF.

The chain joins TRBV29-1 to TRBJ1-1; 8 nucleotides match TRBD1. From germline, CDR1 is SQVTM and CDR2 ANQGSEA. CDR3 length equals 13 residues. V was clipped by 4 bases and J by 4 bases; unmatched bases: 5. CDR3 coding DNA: TGCAGCGTTGTGCGGACAGGGCTCACTGAAGCTTTCTTT. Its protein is CSVVRTGLTEAFF.

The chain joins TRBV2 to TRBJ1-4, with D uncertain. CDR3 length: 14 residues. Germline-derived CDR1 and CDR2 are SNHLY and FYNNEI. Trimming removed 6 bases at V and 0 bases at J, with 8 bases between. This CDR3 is CASRESSTNEKLFF. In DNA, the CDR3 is TGTGCCAGCAGGGAAAGTTCAACTAATGAAAAACTGTTTTTT. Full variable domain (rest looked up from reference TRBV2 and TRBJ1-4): EPEVTQTPSHQVTQMGQEVILRCVPISNHLYFYWYRQILGQKVEFLVSFYNNEISEKSEIFDDQFSVERPDGSNFTLKIRSTKLEDSAMYFCASRESSTNEKLFFGSGTQLSVL.

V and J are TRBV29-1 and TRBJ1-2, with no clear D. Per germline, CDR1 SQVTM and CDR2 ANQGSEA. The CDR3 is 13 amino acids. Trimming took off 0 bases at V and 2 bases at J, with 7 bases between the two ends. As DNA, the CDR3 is TGCAGCGTTGAAGAAATGGTGAACTATGGCTACACCTTC. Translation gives CSVEEMVNYGYTF.

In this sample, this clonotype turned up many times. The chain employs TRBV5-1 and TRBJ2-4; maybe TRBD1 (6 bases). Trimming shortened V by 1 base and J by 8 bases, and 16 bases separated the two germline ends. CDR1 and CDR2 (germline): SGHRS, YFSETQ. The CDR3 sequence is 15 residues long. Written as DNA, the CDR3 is TGCGCCAGCAGCTTGTCCCAAGGGGGTTTGGACATTCAGTACTTC. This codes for CASSLSQGGLDIQYF.

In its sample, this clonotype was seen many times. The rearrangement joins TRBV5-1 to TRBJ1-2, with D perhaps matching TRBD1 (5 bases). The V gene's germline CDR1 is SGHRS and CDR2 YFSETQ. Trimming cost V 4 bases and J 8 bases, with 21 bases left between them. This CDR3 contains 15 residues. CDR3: CASSVMGTAEEGYTF. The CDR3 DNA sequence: TGCGCCAGCAGCGTAATGGGGACGGCTGAAGAAGGCTACACCTTC.

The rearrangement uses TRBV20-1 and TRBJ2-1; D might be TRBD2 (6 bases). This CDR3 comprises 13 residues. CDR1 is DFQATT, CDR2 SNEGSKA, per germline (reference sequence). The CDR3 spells CSLGGSSYNEQFF. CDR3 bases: TGCAGCCTGGGGGGTAGCTCCTACAATGAGCAGTTCTTC.

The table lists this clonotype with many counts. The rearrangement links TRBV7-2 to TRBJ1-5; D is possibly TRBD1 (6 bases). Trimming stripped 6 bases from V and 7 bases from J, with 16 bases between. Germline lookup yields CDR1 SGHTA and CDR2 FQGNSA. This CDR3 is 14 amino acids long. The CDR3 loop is CASSPDRTLQPQHF. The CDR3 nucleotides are TGTGCCAGCAGTCCCGACAGGACGTTGCAGCCCCAGCATTTT.

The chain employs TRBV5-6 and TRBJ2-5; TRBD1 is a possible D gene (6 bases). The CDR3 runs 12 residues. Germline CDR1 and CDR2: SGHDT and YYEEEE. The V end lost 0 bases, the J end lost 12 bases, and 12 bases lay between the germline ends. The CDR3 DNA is TGTGCCAGCAGCTTGGCGGGACAACGGGAGTACTTC. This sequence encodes CASSLAGQREYF.

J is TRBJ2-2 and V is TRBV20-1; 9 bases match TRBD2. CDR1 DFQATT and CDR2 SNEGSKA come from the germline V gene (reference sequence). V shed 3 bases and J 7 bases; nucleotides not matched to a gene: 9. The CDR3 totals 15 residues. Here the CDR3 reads CSARSLAGRIGELFF. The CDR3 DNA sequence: TGCAGTGCTAGGTCGCTAGCGGGGCGTATCGGGGAGCTGTTTTTT.

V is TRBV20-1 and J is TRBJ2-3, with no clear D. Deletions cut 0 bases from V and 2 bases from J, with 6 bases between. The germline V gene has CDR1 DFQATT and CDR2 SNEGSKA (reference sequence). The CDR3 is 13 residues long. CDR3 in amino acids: CSARDDNTDTQYF. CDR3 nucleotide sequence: TGCAGTGCTAGAGATGACAACACAGATACGCAGTATTTT.

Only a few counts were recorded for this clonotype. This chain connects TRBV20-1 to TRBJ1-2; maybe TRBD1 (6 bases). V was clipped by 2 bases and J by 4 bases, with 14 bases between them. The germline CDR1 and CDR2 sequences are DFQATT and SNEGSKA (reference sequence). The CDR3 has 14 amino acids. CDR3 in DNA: TGCAGTGCTAGATCCGCAGGGGAGTCCTATGGCTACACCTTC. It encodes CSARSAGESYGYTF.

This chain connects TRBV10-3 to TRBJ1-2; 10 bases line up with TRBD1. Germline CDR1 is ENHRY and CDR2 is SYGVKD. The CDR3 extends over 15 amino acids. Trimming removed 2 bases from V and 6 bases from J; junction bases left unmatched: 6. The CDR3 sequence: CAISEPGQGFHGYTF. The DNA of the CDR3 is TGTGCCATCAGTGAGCCGGGACAGGGGTTCCATGGCTACACCTTC.

CDR3 nucleotide sequence: TGTGCCAGCAGTTTCCTTAACGGGGGCCCCGCAGATACGCAGTATTTT. The encoded protein is CASSFLNGGPADTQYF. V usage is TRBV28 and J usage is TRBJ2-3, with D tentatively TRBD1 or TRBD2 (6 bases each). V shed 3 bases and J shed 4 bases, with 17 bases lying between them. Germline values: CDR1 MDHEN, CDR2 SYDVKM. CDR3 size: 16 residues.

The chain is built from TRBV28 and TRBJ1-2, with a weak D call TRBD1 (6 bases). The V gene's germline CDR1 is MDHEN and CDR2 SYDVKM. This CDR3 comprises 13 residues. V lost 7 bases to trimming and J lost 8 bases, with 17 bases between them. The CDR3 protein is CASNLQGGRGYTF. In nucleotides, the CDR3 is TGTGCCAGCAACCTACAGGGAGGTCGCGGCTACACCTTC.

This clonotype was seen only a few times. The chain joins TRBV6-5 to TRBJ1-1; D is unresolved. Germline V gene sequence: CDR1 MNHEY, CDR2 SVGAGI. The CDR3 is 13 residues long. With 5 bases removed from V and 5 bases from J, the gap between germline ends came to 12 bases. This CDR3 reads CASSTTGETEAFF. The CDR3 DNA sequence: TGTGCCAGCAGTACCACGGGAGAGACTGAAGCTTTCTTT.

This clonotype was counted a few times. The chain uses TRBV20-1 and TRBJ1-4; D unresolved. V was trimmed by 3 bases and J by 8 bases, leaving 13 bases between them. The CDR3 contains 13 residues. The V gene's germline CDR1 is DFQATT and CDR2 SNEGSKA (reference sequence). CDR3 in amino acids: CSASVGINEKLFF. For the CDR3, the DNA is TGCAGTGCTAGCGTTGGGATCAACGAAAAACTGTTTTTT.

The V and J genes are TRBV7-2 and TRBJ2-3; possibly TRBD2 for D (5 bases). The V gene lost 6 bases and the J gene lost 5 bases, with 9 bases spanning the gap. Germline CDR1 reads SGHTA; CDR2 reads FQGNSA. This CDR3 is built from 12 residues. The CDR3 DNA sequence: TGTGCCAGCAGGCCAGCGGTAGATACGCAGTATTTT. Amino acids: CASRPAVDTQYF.